The present TCR beta chain was sequenced within a study of regulatory T cells in long-lasting Graves disease. The CDR3 sequence is 13 residues long. Germline assignment: CDR1 SQVTM and CDR2 ANQGSEA. The germline V and J ends were trimmed by 8 bases and 0 bases, with 12 bases remaining between them. Building of the TCR beta libraries involved iRepertoire HTBI primers and Arm-PCR of CDR3 regions. TCRdb independently ran MiXCR on the multiplex PCR reads; one entry per CDR3 protein. This sample has about 310,000 distinct CDR3 sequences; more than 20% occur once, and the top ten carry roughly 50%. The time point denotes: persistent/refractory GD, antithyroid drugs over 5 years with positive TRAb. The TCR library was made from RNA that had been extracted from PBMCs in TRIzol. Diagnoses of Graves' disease were made by American Thyroid Association guidelines.

This TCR was recovered from a female donor with Graves disease. The chain employs TRBV29-1 and TRBJ2-3; D gene uncertain. The specimen was peripheral blood mononuclear cells (PBMCs), collected when the disease was refractory, from a patient treated with antithyroid drugs. CDR3 protein: CSIQNLSTDTQYF. As DNA, the CDR3 is TGCAGCATTCAAAATCTGAGCACAGATACGCAGTATTTT.